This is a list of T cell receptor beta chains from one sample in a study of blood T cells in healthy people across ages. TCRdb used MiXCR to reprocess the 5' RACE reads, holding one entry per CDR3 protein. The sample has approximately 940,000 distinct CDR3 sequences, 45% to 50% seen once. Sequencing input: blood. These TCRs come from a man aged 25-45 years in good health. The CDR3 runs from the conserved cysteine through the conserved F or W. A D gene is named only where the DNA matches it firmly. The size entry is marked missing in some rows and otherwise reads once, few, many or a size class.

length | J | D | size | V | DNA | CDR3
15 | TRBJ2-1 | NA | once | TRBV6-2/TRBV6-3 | TGTGCCAGCAGCCTCCGGGCGTGGGGTTTCAATGAGCAGTTCTTC | CASSLRAWGFNEQFF
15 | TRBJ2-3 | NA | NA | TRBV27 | TGTGCCAGCAGTTTGGGGGCCCTACGCACAGATACGCAGTATTTT | CASSLGALRTDTQYF
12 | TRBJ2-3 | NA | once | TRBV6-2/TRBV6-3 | TGTGCCAGTGGGGAGCAGCCAGATACGCAGTATTTT | CASGEQPDTQYF
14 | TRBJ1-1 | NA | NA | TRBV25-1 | TGTGCCAGCAGTACAGGGCGGATGAACACTGAAGCTTTCTTT | CASSTGRMNTEAFF
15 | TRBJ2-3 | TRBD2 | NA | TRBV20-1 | TGCAGTGCTACTAGCGGGGAATCTAGCACAGATACGCAGTATTTT | CSATSGESSTDTQYF
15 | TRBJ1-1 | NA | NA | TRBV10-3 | TGTGCCATCAGTGAGTCGAGGCAGGGAAACACTGAAGCTTTCTTT | CAISESRQGNTEAFF
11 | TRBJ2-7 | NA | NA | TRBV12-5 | TGTGCTAGTGGTTTGTCGGGAGAGCAGTACTTC | CASGLSGEQYF
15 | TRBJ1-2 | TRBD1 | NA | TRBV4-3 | TGCGCCAGCAGCTCGGGACAGAACCTTGTTTATGGCTACACCTTC | CASSSGQNLVYGYTF
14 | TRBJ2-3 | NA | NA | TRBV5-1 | TGCGCCAGCAGCGGGGGACTTCTCACAGATACGCAGTATTTT | CASSGGLLTDTQYF
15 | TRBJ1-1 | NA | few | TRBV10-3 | TGTGCCATCAGCCCACAAGAACCCTCGGTTACTGAAGCTTTCTTT | CAISPQEPSVTEAFF
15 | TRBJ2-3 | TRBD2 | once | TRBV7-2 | TGTGCCAGCAGGAGAACTAGCGCAATTTCAGATACGCAGTATTTT | CASRRTSAISDTQYF
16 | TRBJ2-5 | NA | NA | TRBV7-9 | TGTGCCAGCAGCTTACGGGGACCCACCAAGGGTGAGACCCAGTACTTC | CASSLRGPTKGETQYF
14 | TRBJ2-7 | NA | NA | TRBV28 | TGTGCCAGCAGTTTAGGCCCGGCCTTCTACGAGCAGTACTTC | CASSLGPAFYEQYF
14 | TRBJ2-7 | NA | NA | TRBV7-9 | TGTGCCAGCAGCTTTCTGGCAGGGATCTCCGAGCAGTACTTC | CASSFLAGISEQYF
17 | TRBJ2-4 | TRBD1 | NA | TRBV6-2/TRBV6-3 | TGTGCCAGCAGTTTACCGGGACAGGGGTCAGCCAAAAACATTCAGTACTTC | CASSLPGQGSAKNIQYF
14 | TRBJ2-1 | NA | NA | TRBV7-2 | TGTGCCAGCAGCCCCCAGGGTTTGGTCAATGAGCAGTTCTTC | CASSPQGLVNEQFF
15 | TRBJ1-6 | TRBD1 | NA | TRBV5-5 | TGTGCCAGCAGCTACCCGGACAGGGGAAATTCACCCCTCCACTTT | CASSYPDRGNSPLHF
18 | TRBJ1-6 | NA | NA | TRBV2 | TGTGCCAGCAGAGATACCGGGACGGGAAGCTCCTATAATTCACCCCTCCACTTT | CASRDTGTGSSYNSPLHF
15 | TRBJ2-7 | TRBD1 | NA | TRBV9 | TGTGCCAGCAGCGTATCCGGGACAGGGGATTCCGAGCAGTACTTC | CASSVSGTGDSEQYF
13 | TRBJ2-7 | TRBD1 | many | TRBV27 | TGTGCCAGCAGGGGACAGGGGGCCTACGAGCAGTACTTC | CASRGQGAYEQYF
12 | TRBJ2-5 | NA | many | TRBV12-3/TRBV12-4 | TGTGCCAGCAGTTTAGCGGAGGGGACCCAGTACTTC | CASSLAEGTQYF
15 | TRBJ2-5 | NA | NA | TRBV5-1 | TGCGCCAGCAGCTTGCAAGGCAGGGAACAAGAGACCCAGTACTTC | CASSLQGREQETQYF
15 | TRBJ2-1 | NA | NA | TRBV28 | TGTGCCAGCAGTTTAGATCGACCTCAAGGCGATGAGCAGTTCTTC | CASSLDRPQGDEQFF
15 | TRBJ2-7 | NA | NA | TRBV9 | TGTGCCAGCAGCGTAGATAAAGGGGTGACGGACGAGCAGTACTTC | CASSVDKGVTDEQYF
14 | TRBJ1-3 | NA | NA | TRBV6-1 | TGTGCCAGCACCCTAGGGGACGTCGGAAACACCATATATTTT | CASTLGDVGNTIYF
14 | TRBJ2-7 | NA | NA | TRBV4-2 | TGTGCCAGCAGCCAAGGAAAGGGGACCTACGAGCAGTACTTC | CASSQGKGTYEQYF
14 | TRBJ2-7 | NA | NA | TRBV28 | TGTGCCAGCAACCGAGGGGGGTCCTCCTACGAGCAGTACTTC | CASNRGGSSYEQYF
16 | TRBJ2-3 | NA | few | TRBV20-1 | TGCAGTGCTGAGGGGGACTCAGGGGGGGGTGGTGATACGCAGTATTTT | CSAEGDSGGGGDTQYF
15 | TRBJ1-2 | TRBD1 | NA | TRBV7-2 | TGTGCCGGCAGCGCCGACAGGGTACCTTTGGGGGGCTACACCTTC | CAGSADRVPLGGYTF
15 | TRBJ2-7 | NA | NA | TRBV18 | TGTGCCAGCTCACCAAGCCACAGTAAGACCTACGAGCAGTACTTC | CASSPSHSKTYEQYF
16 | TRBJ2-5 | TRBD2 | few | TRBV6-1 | TGTGCCAGCAGTTTGACTAGCGGGGGTTGGGGAGAGACCCAGTACTTC | CASSLTSGGWGETQYF
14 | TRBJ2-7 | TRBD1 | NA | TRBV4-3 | TGCGCCAGCAGCTATGGTGACAGGGGGGGCGAGCAGTACTTC | CASSYGDRGGEQYF
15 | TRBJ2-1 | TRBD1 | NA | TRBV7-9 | TGTGCCAGCAGCGCGTCGGACAGGGCGGAATATGAGCAGTTCTTC | CASSASDRAEYEQFF
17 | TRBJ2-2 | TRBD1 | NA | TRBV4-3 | TGCGCCAGCAGCCAAGATGTAGGGGGCGTAGATACCGGGGAGCTGTTTTTT | CASSQDVGGVDTGELFF
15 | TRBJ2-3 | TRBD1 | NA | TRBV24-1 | TGTGCCACCAGTGACCCACAGGGGGTCACAGATACGCAGTATTTT | CATSDPQGVTDTQYF
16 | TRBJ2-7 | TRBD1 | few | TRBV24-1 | TGTGCCACCAGTGACAATGGACAGGGCAACGCCTACGAGCAGTACTTC | CATSDNGQGNAYEQYF
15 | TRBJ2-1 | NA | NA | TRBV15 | TGTGCCACCAGCAGAGAGCGGGGCTCCTACAATGAGCAGTTCTTC | CATSRERGSYNEQFF
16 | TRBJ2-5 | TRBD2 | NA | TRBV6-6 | TGTGCCAGCAAATTACGTCTAGCGGGGTTGAGGGAGACCCAGTACTTC | CASKLRLAGLRETQYF
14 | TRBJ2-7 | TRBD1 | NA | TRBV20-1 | TGCAGTGCGCCTCCCGGGACAGGAAAATACGAGCAGTACTTC | CSAPPGTGKYEQYF
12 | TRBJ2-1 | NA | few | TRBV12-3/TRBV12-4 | TGTGCCAGCAGTCCTTGGACTAAAGAGCAGTTCTTC | CASSPWTKEQFF
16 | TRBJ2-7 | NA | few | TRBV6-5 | TGTGCCAGCAGTTACTCGAGTCAGGGGGGGGCTTACGAGCAGTACTTC | CASSYSSQGGAYEQYF
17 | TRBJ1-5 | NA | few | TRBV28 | TGTGCCAGCAGTTCTTCCGGAGCGGACTATAGCAATCAGCCCCAGCATTTT | CASSSSGADYSNQPQHF
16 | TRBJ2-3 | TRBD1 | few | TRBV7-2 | TGTGCCAGCAGCTTAGACTTTGGGACAGGCACAGATACGCAGTATTTT | CASSLDFGTGTDTQYF
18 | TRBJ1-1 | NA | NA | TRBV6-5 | TGTGCGACGCAACTACTTGAAAGGGGCCCCCACATGAACACTGAAGCTTTCTTT | CATQLLERGPHMNTEAFF
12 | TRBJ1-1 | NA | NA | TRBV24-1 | TGTGCCACCAGTGTAGCGAACACTGAAGCTTTCTTT | CATSVANTEAFF
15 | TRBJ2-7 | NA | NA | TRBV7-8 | TGTGCCAGCAGCTTAGGGGTGGGGCACTCCTACGAGCAGTACTTC | CASSLGVGHSYEQYF